The T cell receptor beta chain described here comes from a study of T cell repertoires in cytomegalovirus infection (dated by TCRdb to the late 2010s). In terms of the full investigation: Peptide stimulations targeted recently identified HLA-C-restricted CMV epitopes, whose presentation resists viral immunomodulation, together with well-studied HLA-B-restricted epitopes. The HLA type of each donor mattered for the analysis, because public TCR beta signatures pointed to carriage of CMV infection along with the matching HLA type. What the study reported, not specific to this receptor: Cumulative frequency of public TCR beta family members discriminated carriers of CMV infection plus the relevant HLA type in this cohort and an independent roughly 320-donor cohort. In the ex vivo response, HLA-C-restricted CMV-specific TCR beta clonotypes were dominant, and in two of eight donors the single most frequent clonotype came from this HLA-C-restricted group.

The label giving this sample's treatment or condition can be read as: in vitro stimulation with specific CMV peptide epitopes to enrich CMV-specific T cells. The run used an Illumina HiSeq 1500. TCRdb reprocessing: public reads trimmed at Q25 with fastp, clones called with MiXCR, in-frame beta chains kept. Each CDR3 protein gets just one entry, which takes the most common genes and DNA from the rows behind it. In this sample the table shows about 130,000 distinct CDR3 sequences, approximately 30% of which occur a single time. Of the sample, roughly 50% falls within the top ten clones. This clonotype was seen a handful of times. Its antigen remains unidentified. No clone much larger than this one lies a single base away; base qualities are absent. This clonotype was sampled from a human donor in good health (CMV status not recorded). Some clones in this sample may be carry-over from other donors' samples. The sample consisted of CD8+ T cells from cultured PBMCs, taken from culture after CMV antigen stimulation.

The CDR3 in this case is CASSRRTGDEAFF. The nucleotides read TGCGCCAGCAGCCGTAGGACAGGGGATGAAGCTTTCTTT. The chain joins TRBV5-1 to TRBJ1-1, and TRBD1 matches 9 of the central bases. V is cut back by 4 bases and J by 7 bases, with 5 bases in the junction unmatched. Taken from the germline V gene, the CDR1 and CDR2 loops are SGHRS and YFSETQ. Measured from the cysteine to the phenylalanine, the CDR3 is 13 residues long. CDR3 DNA only is kept here, 39 bases in frame from base 1.